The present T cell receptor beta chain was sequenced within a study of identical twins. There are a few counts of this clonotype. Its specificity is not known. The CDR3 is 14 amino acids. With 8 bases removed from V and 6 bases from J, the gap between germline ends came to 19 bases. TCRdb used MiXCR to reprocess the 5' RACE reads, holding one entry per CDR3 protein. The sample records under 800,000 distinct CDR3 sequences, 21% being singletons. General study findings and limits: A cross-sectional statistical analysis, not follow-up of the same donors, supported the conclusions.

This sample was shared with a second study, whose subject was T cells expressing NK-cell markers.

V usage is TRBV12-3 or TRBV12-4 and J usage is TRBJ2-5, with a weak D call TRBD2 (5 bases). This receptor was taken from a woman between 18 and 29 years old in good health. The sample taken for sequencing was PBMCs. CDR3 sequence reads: CASATGNWPKTQYF. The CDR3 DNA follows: TGTGCCAGCGCTACCGGGAACTGGCCGAAGACCCAGTACTTC.